The text below deals with one TCR beta chain. Its antigen is not identified. The data were taken from a study of CD8 T cells in ankylosing spondylitis. 5'-RACE, quantitative and with molecular barcodes, yielded the TCR beta libraries. TCRdb reanalysed the 5' RACE reads using MiXCR and keeps one entry per CDR3 protein. Here the sample spans a few hundred thousand distinct CDR3 sequences, 20% to 25% being singletons. Germline CDR1 is DFQATT and CDR2 is SNEGSKA (reference sequence). Trimming took 3 bases from V and 1 from J, leaving 9 bases between them. The CDR3 runs to 13 residues. Study results and caveats: From matched ankylosing spondylitis synovial fluid, disease-linked clones were reportedly recovered at significantly enriched levels. A motif in TCR beta, a set of fewer than ten highly homologous variants, appeared characteristic of ankylosing spondylitis blood. Some motif variants had been reported before (in reactive arthritis synovial fluid and blood).

This sequence joins TRBV20-1 and TRBJ2-5, with unresolved D. This receptor was identified in a male donor with ankylosing spondylitis. The sample taken for sequencing was blood, either unsorted or a sorted T cell fraction (not recorded which). CDR3 in amino acids: CSASFQFQETQYF. CDR3 nucleotides: TGCAGTGCTAGTTTCCAGTTCCAAGAGACCCAGTACTTC.